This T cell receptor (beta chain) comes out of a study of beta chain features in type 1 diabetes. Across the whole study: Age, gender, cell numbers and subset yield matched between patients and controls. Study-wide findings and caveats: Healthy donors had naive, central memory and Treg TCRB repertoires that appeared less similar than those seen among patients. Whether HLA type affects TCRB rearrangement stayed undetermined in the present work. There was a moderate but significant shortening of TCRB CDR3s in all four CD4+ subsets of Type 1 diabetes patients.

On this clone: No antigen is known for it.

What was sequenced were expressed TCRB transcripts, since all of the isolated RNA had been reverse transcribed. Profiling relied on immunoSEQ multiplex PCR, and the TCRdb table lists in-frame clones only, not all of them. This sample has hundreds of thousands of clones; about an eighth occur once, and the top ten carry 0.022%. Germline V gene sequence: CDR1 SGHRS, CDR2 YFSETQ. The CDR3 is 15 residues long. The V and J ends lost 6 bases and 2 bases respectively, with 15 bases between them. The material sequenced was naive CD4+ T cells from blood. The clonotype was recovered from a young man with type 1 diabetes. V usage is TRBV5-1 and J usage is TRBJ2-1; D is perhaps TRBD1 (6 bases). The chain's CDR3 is CASTPGDRPYNEQFF. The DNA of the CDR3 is TGCGCCAGCACCCCAGGGGATAGGCCCTACAATGAGCAGTTCTTC.